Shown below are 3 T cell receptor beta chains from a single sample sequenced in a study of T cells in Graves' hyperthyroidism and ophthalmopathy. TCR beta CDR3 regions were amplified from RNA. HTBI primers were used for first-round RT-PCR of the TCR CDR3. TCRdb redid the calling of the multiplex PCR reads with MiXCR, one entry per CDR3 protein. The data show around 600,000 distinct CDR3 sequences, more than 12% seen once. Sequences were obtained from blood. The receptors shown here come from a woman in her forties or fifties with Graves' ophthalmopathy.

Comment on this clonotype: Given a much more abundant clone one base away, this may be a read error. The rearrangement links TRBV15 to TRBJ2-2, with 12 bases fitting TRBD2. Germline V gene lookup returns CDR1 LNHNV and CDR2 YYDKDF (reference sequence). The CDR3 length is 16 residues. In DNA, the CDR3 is TGTGCCACCAGCAGGGCTAGCGGGAGGGCCACCGGGGAGCTGCTTTTT. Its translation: CATSRASGRATGELLF.

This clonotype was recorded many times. DNA for the CDR3: TGTGCCAGCAGCTTAGCGGGTAGCGGGAGGGTAGACATTCAGTACTTC. This translates into CASSLAGSGRVDIQYF. This rearrangement joins TRBV7-8 to TRBJ2-4, with TRBD2 matching over 11 bases. CDR3 length: 16 residues. Germline CDR1 reads SGHVS; CDR2 reads FQNEAQ. V dropped 0 bases and J dropped 8; count of bases not matched to a gene: 6.

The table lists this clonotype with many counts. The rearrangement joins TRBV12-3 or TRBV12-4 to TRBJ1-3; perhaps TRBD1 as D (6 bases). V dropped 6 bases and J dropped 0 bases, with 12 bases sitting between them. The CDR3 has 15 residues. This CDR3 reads CASSATGSSGNTIYF. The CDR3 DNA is TGTGCCAGCAGCGCAACAGGGAGCTCTGGAAACACCATATATTTT.